A single sample gave rise to the 2 T cell receptor beta chains below, sequenced in a study of CD8 T cells in ankylosing spondylitis. A single record per CDR3 protein comes from TCRdb applying MiXCR to the 5' RACE reads. The data contain under 950,000 distinct CDR3 sequences, 15% to 20% of them singletons. Study-level results: There was a TCR beta motif, made of several highly homologous variants, that appeared characteristic of ankylosing spondylitis blood.

The antigens of these receptors remain unknown. Input material: blood, either unsorted or a sorted T cell fraction (not recorded which). Receptors originate from a male donor with ankylosing spondylitis.

The rearrangement uses TRBV4-1 and TRBJ1-6; 9 nucleotides line up with TRBD1. Per the germline V gene, CDR1 is MGHRA and CDR2 is YSYEKL. This CDR3 spans 16 amino acids. V dropped 0 bases and J dropped 9; count of bases not matched to a gene: 6. The CDR3 DNA reads TGCGCCAGCAGCCAAGATTGGACAGGGGATGCTTCACCCCTCCACTTT. This encodes CASSQDWTGDASPLHF.

The chain recombines TRBV29-1 with TRBJ2-7; a weak D match, TRBD1 (6 bases). V was pared by 4 bases and J by 0 bases, with 10 bases between. The CDR3 has 13 residues. CDR1 and CDR2 from the germline V gene are SQVTM and ANQGSEA. The CDR3 nucleotides read TGCAGCGTTGTGGGGGCAGGCTCCTACGAGCAGTACTTC. Its protein is CSVVGAGSYEQYF.